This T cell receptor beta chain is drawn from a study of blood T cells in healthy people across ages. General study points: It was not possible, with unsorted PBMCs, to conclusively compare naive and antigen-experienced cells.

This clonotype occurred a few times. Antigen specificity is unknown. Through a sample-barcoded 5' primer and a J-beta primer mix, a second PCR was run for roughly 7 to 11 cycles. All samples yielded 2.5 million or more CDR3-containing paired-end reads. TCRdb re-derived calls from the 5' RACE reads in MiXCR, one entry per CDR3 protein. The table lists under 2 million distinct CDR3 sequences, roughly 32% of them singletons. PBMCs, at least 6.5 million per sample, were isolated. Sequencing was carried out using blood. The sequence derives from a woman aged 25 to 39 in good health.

As DNA, the CDR3 is TGTGCCATCAGTGGCCTTGATGTGGGGGGCGCGGAGACCCAGTACTTC. It yields the protein CAISGLDVGGAETQYF. V is TRBV10-3 and J is TRBJ2-5; D is perhaps TRBD1 or TRBD2 (6 bases each). Germline values: CDR1 ENHRY, CDR2 SYGVKD. The V end lost 4 bases, the J end lost 5 bases, and 20 bases lay between the germline ends. The CDR3 is 16 amino acids.